Each of the 11 T cell receptor beta chains below was sequenced from the same sample in a study of T cells in Graves' hyperthyroidism and ophthalmopathy. TCR beta CDR3 regions were amplified from RNA. HTBI primers were employed in a first-round RT-PCR of the TCR CDR3. MiXCR, applied by TCRdb to the multiplex PCR reads, yields one record per CDR3 protein. The table lists about 640,000 distinct CDR3 sequences, about 14% of them singletons. Sequencing was carried out using blood. All receptors come from a woman in her forties or fifties with Graves' ophthalmopathy.

This clonotype has ten or more counts. The rearrangement links TRBV7-8 to TRBJ1-2; 7 bases line up with TRBD1. CDR1 and CDR2 from the germline V gene are SGHVS and FQNEAQ. The CDR3 length is 14 residues. V shed 5 bases and J 4 bases; nucleotides not matched to a gene: 7. The CDR3 spells CASSRTGAFYGYTF. CDR3 DNA sequence: TGTGCCAGCAGCCGGACAGGAGCATTCTATGGCTACACCTTC.

The chain combines TRBV20-1 with TRBJ1-2; no definite D call. Deletions cut 0 bases from V and 3 bases from J, with 8 bases between. Germline V gene sequence: CDR1 DFQATT, CDR2 SNEGSKA (reference sequence). CDR3 length: 13 amino acids. The CDR3 bases are TGCAGTGCTAGAGAGGAGGTGGACTATGGCTACACCTTC. This codes for CSAREEVDYGYTF.

This clonotype was detected a few times. V usage is TRBV27 and J usage is TRBJ2-7; TRBD1 matches 10 bases. CDR1 MNHEY and CDR2 SMNVEV come from the germline V gene (reference sequence). The CDR3 contains 15 residues. With V trimmed by 7 bases and J by 8 bases, 14 bases remained unmatched. CDR3 DNA sequence: TGTGCCAGCACCCATGGGGGGACAGGGGCTTTTCAGCAGTACTTC. This encodes CASTHGGTGAFQQYF.

Many counts were recorded for this clonotype. The CDR3 DNA reads TGTGCCAGCAGCCAAGACCCATGGTTTCAGCCCCAGCATTTT. It codes for CASSQDPWFQPQHF. The chain has TRBV3-1 and TRBJ1-5; D unclear. This CDR3 comprises 14 residues. Deletions cut 0 bases from V and 6 bases from J, with 9 bases between. Germline V gene sequence: CDR1 LGHDT, CDR2 YNNKEL (reference sequence).

In the case of this clonotype: A read error may produce the germline difference seen at one junction end. The V gene is TRBV6-1, the J gene TRBJ1-4; TRBD1 agrees at 9 bases. From germline, CDR1 is MNHNS and CDR2 SASEGT. The CDR3 runs 16 residues. This CDR3 is CASTPSLRDRAEKLLF. The CDR3 DNA reads as TGTGCCAGCACCCCCTCCCTCCGGGACAGGGCAGAAAAACTGCTTTTT.

In its sample, this clonotype was seen once. The chain has TRBV27 and TRBJ2-1; unclear D gene. CDR1 is MNHEY, CDR2 SMNVEV, per germline (reference sequence). Trimming stripped 6 bases from V and 8 bases from J, with 11 bases between. CDR3 length equals 12 residues. The CDR3 DNA sequence: TGTGCCAGCAGAGGTGGTTTCCATGAGCAGTTCTTC. Translation: CASRGGFHEQFF.

At least ten counts were recorded for this clonotype. V gene TRBV28 combines with J gene TRBJ2-1, with 14 bases matching TRBD2. This CDR3 contains 16 residues. V gave up 6 bases and J gave up 8 bases; unmatched junction bases: 9. The germline gives CDR1 MDHEN, CDR2 SYDVKM. The DNA of the CDR3 is TGTGCCAGCAGCCATCCGGGACTAGCGGGAGTCTATGAGCAGTTCTTC. Amino acid sequence: CASSHPGLAGVYEQFF.

V and J are TRBV24-1 and TRBJ1-5, with a possible D match to TRBD1 (5 bases). The CDR3 length is 15 residues. Looked up from germline, CDR1 is KGHDR and CDR2 is SFDVKD. Trimming pared 3 bases from V and 6 bases from J, leaving 14 bases between. The CDR3 region has the DNA TGTGCCACCAGTGATCGCGACAGACCGCTTCAGCCCCAGCATTTT. Translating it yields CATSDRDRPLQPQHF.

Remarks on this clonotype: Because the CDR3 is missing its conserved closing phenylalanine or tryptophan, this is likely a read error. The genes are TRBV6-1 and TRBJ1-2; 12 nucleotides align to TRBD1. The CDR3 is made up of 16 amino acids. Per the germline V gene, CDR1 is MNHNS and CDR2 is SASEGT. V dropped 6 bases and J dropped 4; count of bases not matched to a gene: 9. CDR3 protein: CASSPGTGGSFYGYTL. DNA of the CDR3: TGTGCCAGCAGCCCCGGGACAGGGGGCTCGTTCTATGGCTACACCCTC.

This clonotype has only a few counts. The chain recombines TRBV7-9 with TRBJ2-1; D is perhaps TRBD1 (6 bases). Trimming took off 2 bases at V and 5 bases at J, with 10 bases between the two ends. The germline V gene encodes CDR1 SEHNR and CDR2 FQNEAQ (reference sequence). The CDR3 length is 14 residues. Here the CDR3 reads CASSLRDKDNEQFF. The CDR3 nucleotides are TGTGCCAGCAGCTTACGGGACAAAGACAATGAGCAGTTCTTC.

Ten or more counts support this clonotype. The rearrangement uses TRBV12-3 or TRBV12-4 and TRBJ1-2; D not resolved. The CDR3 length is 13 residues. With 1 base removed from V and 7 bases from J, the gap between germline ends came to 10 bases. Here the CDR3 reads CASSLGGNAGYTF. The CDR3 DNA sequence: TGTGCCAGCAGTTTAGGGGGTAACGCTGGCTACACCTTC.